This note documents a single TCR beta chain sequence. This record comes from a study of blood T cell repertoires in COVID-19. Study background: Sites in the United States, Italy and Spain provided acute and convalescent COVID-19 samples. The analysed material was cDNA or gDNA that came from T cells, B-cell-depleted T cells, or PBMCs.

V dropped 5 bases and J dropped 3; count of bases not matched to a gene: 14. This CDR3 spans 19 amino acids. Germline-derived CDR1 and CDR2 are SGHNT and YENEEA. Authors' methods: Reference gene primer amplification gave estimated nucleated cell counts. Assay: immunoSEQ multiplex PCR; the TCRdb copy retains only in-frame clones and omits some. D and trimming come from the DNA, and the V and J calls and clone size come from that table. Counted here are 120,000 or so clones, 88% occurring once; the ten biggest clones make up less than 2%. The receptor was isolated from a human donor in a cohort sampled during active COVID-19. The source material was peripheral blood. V gene TRBV11-3 combines with J gene TRBJ1-6; TRBD1 matches 9 bases. CDR3 amino acids: CASSPNPGQGSYYNSPLHF. The CDR3 DNA sequence: TGTGCCAGCAGCCCTAATCCGGGACAGGGAAGCTACTATAATTCACCCCTCCACTTT.